Presented here are 15 T cell receptor beta chains from one specimen sequenced in a study of T cell repertoires in cytomegalovirus infection. TCRdb fed the reads into MiXCR, producing one record per CDR3 protein. The sample lists 450,000 to 550,000 distinct CDR3 sequences; roughly 42% were seen once. Which antigens these TCRs recognize remains unknown. Sequencing was performed on cultured PBMCs, taken from culture after CMV antigen stimulation. The receptors shown here come from a human donor in good health (CMV status not recorded). Some clones in this sample may be carry-over from other donors' samples.

The chain is built from TRBV7-2 and TRBJ1-6; maybe TRBD1 (6 bases). V lost 5 bases and J lost 7, with 18 bases in between. Per the germline V gene, CDR1 is SGHTA and CDR2 is FQGNSA. The CDR3 length is 16 residues. In nucleotides, the CDR3 is TGTGCCAGCAGCCGAAGTGGTGGGGGCGGCAATTCACCCCTCCACTTT. Translation gives CASSRSGGGGNSPLHF.

This clonotype showed up just a few times. The chain links TRBV27 to TRBJ2-5; D possibly corresponds to TRBD2 (6 bases). V gave up 7 bases and J gave up 5 bases, with 26 bases separating them. Germline V CDR1 and CDR2: MNHEY, SMNVEV (reference sequence). This CDR3 has 17 amino acids. The DNA for the CDR3 is TGTGCCAGCAAAGGTGGAGGGACTCGGCGATGGCCGGAGACCCAGTACTTC. Translated: CASKGGGTRRWPETQYF.

The sample holds a few counts of this clonotype. The V and J genes are TRBV4-3 and TRBJ2-6; no clear D gene. Trimming left V 0 bases short and J 2 bases short, with 8 bases between. The germline CDR1 and CDR2 sequences are LGHNA and YSLEER. This CDR3 region has 16 residues. The CDR3 reads CASSQDVGAGANVLTF. CDR3 DNA sequence: TGCGCCAGCAGCCAAGATGTTGGGGCTGGGGCCAACGTCCTGACTTTC.

The table lists this clonotype with a few counts. The chain uses TRBV7-4 and TRBJ2-1, with TRBD1 identical over 7 bases. The CDR3 has 14 residues. Trimming cost V 2 bases and J 5 bases; bases outside gene matches: 3. CDR1 and CDR2 (germline): SGHVT, SQSDAQ. CDR3 loop: CASSLRQGHNEQFF. In DNA form, the CDR3 reads TGTGCCAGCAGCTTAAGACAGGGTCACAATGAGCAGTTCTTC.

This clonotype was counted once. The chain recombines TRBV20-1 with TRBJ1-6; 7 bases are a match to TRBD1. V dropped 6 bases and J dropped 11; count of bases not matched to a gene: 13. Per germline, CDR1 DFQATT and CDR2 SNEGSKA (reference sequence). This CDR3 is built from 14 residues. The CDR3 nucleotides are TGCAGTGCCTTCAATCCCGGGACAGTACCACCCCTCCACTTT. It codes for CSAFNPGTVPPLHF.

V usage is TRBV10-3 and J usage is TRBJ1-1, with unresolved D. V was cut by 0 bases and J by 4 bases, with 12 bases left in between. Germline values: CDR1 ENHRY, CDR2 SYGVKD. This CDR3 spans 15 amino acids. CDR3 bases: TGTGCCATCAGTGAGTCGAGTATGGTAGGCACTGAAGCTTTCTTT. Translated: CAISESSMVGTEAFF.

This clonotype was seen a few times. This chain links TRBV7-2 with TRBJ2-7; D may match TRBD1 or TRBD2 (5 bases each). V was shortened by 4 bases and J by 7 bases, with 23 bases between the two germline ends. The CDR3 spans 16 residues. In germline, CDR1 is SGHTA, CDR2 FQGNSA. CDR3 DNA: TGTGCCAGCAGCTCCGAGAAAGGGACCACCTCGGGGGAGCAGTACTTC. Amino acids: CASSSEKGTTSGEQYF.

The V and J genes are TRBV19 and TRBJ2-7; D not resolved. Germline V gene sequence: CDR1 LNHDA, CDR2 SQIVND (reference sequence). V lost 3 bases and J lost 5, with 11 bases in between. The CDR3 totals 13 residues. The CDR3 DNA sequence: TGTGCCAGTAGTATTGGTGGAGTGGACGAGCAGTACTTC. Its translation is CASSIGGVDEQYF.

Only a few counts were recorded for this clonotype. The J gene is TRBJ1-6, the V gene TRBV7-2, with D possibly matching TRBD1 (5 bases). This CDR3 region has 16 residues. The germline V gene has CDR1 SGHTA and CDR2 FQGNSA. V dropped 5 bases and J dropped 0 bases, with 11 bases sitting between them. The CDR3 bases are TGTGCCAGCAGCCCCCCGAGGGGCTCCTATAATTCACCCCTCCACTTT. Translated: CASSPPRGSYNSPLHF.

The chain recombines TRBV7-4 with TRBJ1-3; D is undetermined. V was cut by 1 base and J by 4 bases, with 8 bases left in between. The germline V gene has CDR1 SGHVT and CDR2 SQSDAQ. CDR3 length equals 14 residues. CDR3 residues: CASSLVKSGNTIYF. For the CDR3, the DNA is TGTGCCAGCAGCTTAGTCAAGTCCGGAAACACCATATATTTT. Full variable domain (missing parts from reference TRBV7-4 and TRBJ1-3): GAGVSQSPRYKVAKRGRDVALRCDSISGHVTLYWYRQTLGQGSEVLTYSQSDAQRDKSGRPSGRFSAERPERSVSTLKIQRTEQGDSAVYLCASSLVKSGNTIYFGEGSWLTVV.

This rearrangement joins TRBV10-3 to TRBJ2-7; 7 bases are shared with TRBD1. Looked up from germline, CDR1 is ENHRY and CDR2 is SYGVKD. This CDR3 spans 14 amino acids. Trimming took 6 bases from V and 1 from J; bases not matched to a gene: 6. The CDR3 nucleotides read TGTGCCATCAGGGGGACAGTAGGGTCCTACGAGCAGTACTTC. Its protein is CAIRGTVGSYEQYF.

The CDR3 region has the DNA TGTGCCAGCAGTCAAAGGCAGGGTTACGAGCAGTACTTC. It yields the protein CASSQRQGYEQYF. The chain employs TRBV6-6 and TRBJ2-7; perhaps TRBD1 as D (5 bases). V was clipped by 5 bases and J by 4 bases, with 12 bases between them. Germline V gene lookup returns CDR1 MNHNY and CDR2 SVGAGI (reference sequence). This CDR3 has 13 amino acids.

The chain links TRBV12-3 or TRBV12-4 to TRBJ1-3; D is possibly TRBD1 (5 bases). Trimming pared 6 bases from V and 2 bases from J, leaving 11 bases between. The CDR3 sequence is 14 residues long. Written as DNA, the CDR3 is TGTGCCAGCAGGGATACAGGTCCTGGAAACACCATATATTTT. Its protein product is CASRDTGPGNTIYF.

This clonotype came up many times. V usage is TRBV7-6 and J usage is TRBJ1-4; D is unresolved. The V gene's germline CDR1 is SGHVS and CDR2 FNYEAQ. The V end was cut by 1 base, the J end by 1 base, with 13 bases between. This CDR3 contains 17 residues. CDR3 nucleotides: TGTGCCAGCAGCTTAGTGTGGGCAGGCGGAACTAATGAAAAACTGTTTTTT. Encoded protein: CASSLVWAGGTNEKLFF.

DNA of the CDR3: TGTGCCACCAGTGATCTTGCAGGGTTGGGAGATACGCAGTATTTT. This codes for CATSDLAGLGDTQYF. V and J are TRBV24-1 and TRBJ2-3, with TRBD1 as a possible D gene (5 bases). CDR1 and CDR2 from the germline V gene are KGHDR and SFDVKD. CDR3 length equals 15 residues. V shed 3 bases and J shed 5 bases, with 14 bases lying between them.